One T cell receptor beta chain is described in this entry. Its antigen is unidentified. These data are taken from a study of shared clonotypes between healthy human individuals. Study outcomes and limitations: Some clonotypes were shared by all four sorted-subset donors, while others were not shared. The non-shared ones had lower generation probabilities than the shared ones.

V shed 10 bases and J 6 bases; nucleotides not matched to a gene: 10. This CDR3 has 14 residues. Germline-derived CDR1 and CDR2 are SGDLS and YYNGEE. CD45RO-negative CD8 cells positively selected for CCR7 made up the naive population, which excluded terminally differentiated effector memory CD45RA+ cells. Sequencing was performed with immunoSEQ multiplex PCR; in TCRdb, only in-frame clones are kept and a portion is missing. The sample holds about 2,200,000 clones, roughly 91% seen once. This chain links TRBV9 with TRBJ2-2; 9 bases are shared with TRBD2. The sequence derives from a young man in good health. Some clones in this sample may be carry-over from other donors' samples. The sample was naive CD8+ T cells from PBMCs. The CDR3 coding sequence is TGTGCCTCCCGAGGGCGGGAGGGCCCCGGGGAGCTGTTTTTT. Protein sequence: CASRGREGPGELFF. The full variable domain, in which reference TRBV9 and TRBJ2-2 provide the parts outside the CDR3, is DSGVTQTPKHLITATGQRVTLRCSPRSGDLSVYWYQQSLDQGLQFLIQYYNGEERAKGNILERFSAQQFPDLHSELNLSSLELGDSALYFCASRGREGPGELFFGEGSRLTVL.